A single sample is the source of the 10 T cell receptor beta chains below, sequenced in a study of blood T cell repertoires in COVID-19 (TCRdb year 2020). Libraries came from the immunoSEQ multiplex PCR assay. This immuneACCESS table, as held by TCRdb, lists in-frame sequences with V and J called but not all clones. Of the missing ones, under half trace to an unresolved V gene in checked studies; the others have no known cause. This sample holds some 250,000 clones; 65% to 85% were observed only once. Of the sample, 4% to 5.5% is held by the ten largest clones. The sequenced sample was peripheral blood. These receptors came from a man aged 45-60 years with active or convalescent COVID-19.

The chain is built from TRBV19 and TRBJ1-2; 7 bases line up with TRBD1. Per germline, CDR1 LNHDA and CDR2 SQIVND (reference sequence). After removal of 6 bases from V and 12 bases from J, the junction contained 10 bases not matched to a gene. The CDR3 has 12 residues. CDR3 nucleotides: TGTGCCAGTAGCCAGACAGGGTTGGGAAACACCTTC. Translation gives CASSQTGLGNTF.

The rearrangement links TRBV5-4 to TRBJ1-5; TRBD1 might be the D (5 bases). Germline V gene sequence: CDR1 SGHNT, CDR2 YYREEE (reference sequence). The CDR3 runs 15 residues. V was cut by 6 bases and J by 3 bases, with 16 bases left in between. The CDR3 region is CASTPFRGSNQPQHF. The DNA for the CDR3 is TGTGCCAGCACCCCCTTTAGGGGCTCCAATCAGCCCCAGCATTTT.

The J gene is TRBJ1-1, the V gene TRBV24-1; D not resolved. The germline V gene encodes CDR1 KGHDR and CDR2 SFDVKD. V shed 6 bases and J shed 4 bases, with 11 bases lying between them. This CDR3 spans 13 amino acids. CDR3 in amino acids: CATSRASGTEAFF. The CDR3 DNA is TGTGCCACCAGTCGAGCATCGGGCACTGAAGCTTTCTTT.

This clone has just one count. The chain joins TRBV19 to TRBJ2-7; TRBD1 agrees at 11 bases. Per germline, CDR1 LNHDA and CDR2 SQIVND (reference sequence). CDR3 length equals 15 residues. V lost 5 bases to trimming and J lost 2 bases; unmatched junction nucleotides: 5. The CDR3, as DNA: TGTGCCAGTAGTGTCGGGACAGGGGGGACCTACGAGCAGTACTTC. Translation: CASSVGTGGTYEQYF.

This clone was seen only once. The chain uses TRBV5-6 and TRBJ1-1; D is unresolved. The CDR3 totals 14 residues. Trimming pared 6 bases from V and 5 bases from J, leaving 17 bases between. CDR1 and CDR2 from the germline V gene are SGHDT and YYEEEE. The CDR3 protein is CASIRGGGKTEAFF. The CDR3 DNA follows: TGTGCCAGCATCAGAGGAGGAGGAAAAACTGAAGCTTTCTTT.

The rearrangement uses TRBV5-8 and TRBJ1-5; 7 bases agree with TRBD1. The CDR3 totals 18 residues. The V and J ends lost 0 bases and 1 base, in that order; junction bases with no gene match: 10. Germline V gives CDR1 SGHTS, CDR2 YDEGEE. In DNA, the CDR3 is TGTGCCAGCAGCTTGGCCAGGGCAGGGGGTAGGAGCAATCAGCCCCAGCATTTT. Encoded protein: CASSLARAGGRSNQPQHF.

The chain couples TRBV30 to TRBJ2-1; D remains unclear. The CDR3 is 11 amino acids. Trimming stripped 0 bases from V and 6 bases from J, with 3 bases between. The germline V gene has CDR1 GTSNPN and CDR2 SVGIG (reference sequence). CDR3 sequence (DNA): TGTGCCTGGAGTGTCGGCAATGAGCAGTTCTTC. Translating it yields CAWSVGNEQFF.

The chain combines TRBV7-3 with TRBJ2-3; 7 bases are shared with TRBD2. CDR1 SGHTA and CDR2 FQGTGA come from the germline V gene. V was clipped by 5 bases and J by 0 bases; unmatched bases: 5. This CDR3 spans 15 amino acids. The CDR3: CASSPGLLSTDTQYF. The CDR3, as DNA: TGTGCCAGCAGCCCGGGACTACTCAGCACAGATACGCAGTATTTT.

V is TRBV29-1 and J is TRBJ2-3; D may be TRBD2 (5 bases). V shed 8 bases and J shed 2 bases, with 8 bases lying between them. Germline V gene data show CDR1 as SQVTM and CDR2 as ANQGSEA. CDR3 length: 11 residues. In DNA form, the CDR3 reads TGCAGCTTCGGGGTCACAGATACGCAGTATTTT. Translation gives CSFGVTDTQYF.

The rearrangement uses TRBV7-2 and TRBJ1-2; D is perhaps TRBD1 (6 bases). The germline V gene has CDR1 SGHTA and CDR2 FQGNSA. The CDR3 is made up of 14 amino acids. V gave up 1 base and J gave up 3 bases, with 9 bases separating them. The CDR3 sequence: CASSLGGRYYGYTF. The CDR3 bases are TGTGCCAGCAGCTTAGGGGGGCGCTACTATGGCTACACCTTC.